This T cell receptor beta chain is from a study of TIL therapy for anti-PD-1-resistant metastatic lung cancer. Study summary: Patients had a median age of around 54 years (range roughly 35-80).

Deletions cut 5 bases from V and 8 bases from J, with 15 bases between. The germline gives CDR1 SEHNR, CDR2 FQNEAQ (reference sequence). The CDR3 has 13 residues. Time point denoted: pre-treatment sample, taken before nivolumab and TIL therapy. Stage 4 NSCLC adults joined between 2017 and January 2020. Sequencing used immunoSEQ v3. The method was immunoSEQ multiplex PCR; TCRdb's version includes in-frame clones alone and lacks a portion of them. The sample records about 50,000 clones, roughly 85% being singletons. The chain employs TRBV7-9 and TRBJ1-2, with D hard to call. The TCR originated in a woman aged 25-80 years with non-small cell lung cancer. The source was blood, collected at baseline. In DNA form, the CDR3 reads TGTGCCAGCAGCACCCCGGCGGGCAACGGCTACACCTTC. Encoded protein: CASSTPAGNGYTF.